A single sample gave rise to the 21 T cell receptor beta chains below, sequenced in a study of blood T cell repertoires in COVID-19. Using immunoSEQ multiplex PCR, the repertoire was profiled, and TCRdb retains in-frame clones only, with some absent. The sample yields 200,000 to 300,000 clones, around 83% seen once. The source material was peripheral blood. These receptors were taken from a woman aged 40 to 50 who had recovered from COVID-19.

V usage is TRBV7-9 and J usage is TRBJ2-3; TRBD1 matches 7 bases. V lost 5 bases, J lost 5 bases, and 10 bases stayed unmatched. CDR3 length equals 15 residues. The germline V gene has CDR1 SEHNR and CDR2 FQNEAQ (reference sequence). CDR3 residues: CASSEGQIDGDTQYF. CDR3 DNA: TGTGCCAGCAGCGAGGGACAGATCGACGGAGATACGCAGTATTTT. Together with reference TRBV7-9 and TRBJ2-3, the CDR3 gives the full variable domain: DTGVSQNPRHKITKRGQNVTFRCDPISEHNRLYWYRQTLGQGPEFLTYFQNEAQLEKSRLLSDRFSAERPKGSFSTLEIQRTEQGDSAMYLCASSEGQIDGDTQYFGPGTRLTVL.

The rearrangement joins TRBV13 to TRBJ2-3; TRBD1 aligns across 8 bases. With V trimmed by 3 bases and J by 5 bases, 4 bases remained unmatched. The CDR3 extends over 14 amino acids. CDR1 PRHDT and CDR2 FYEKMQ come from the germline V gene (reference sequence). In DNA, the CDR3 is TGTGCCAGCAGCTTTACAGGGGGACAAGATACGCAGTATTTT. It translates to CASSFTGGQDTQYF.

The V gene is TRBV28, the J gene TRBJ2-7; 7 nucleotides line up with TRBD2. From germline, CDR1 is MDHEN and CDR2 SYDVKM. The CDR3 runs to 15 residues. V lost 6 bases, J lost 9 bases, and 17 bases stayed unmatched. The CDR3 DNA sequence: TGTGCCAGCAGCTACCCTTCTAGCGGCCTGAGAGTGCAGTACTTC. It encodes CASSYPSSGLRVQYF.

This chain connects TRBV5-1 to TRBJ2-3; TRBD2 agrees at 7 bases. V was clipped by 3 bases and J by 2 bases; unmatched bases: 9. Germline CDR1 is SGHRS and CDR2 is YFSETQ. The CDR3 loop spans 16 amino acids. CDR3 sequence reads: CASSSGGATITDTQYF. The CDR3 nucleotides read TGCGCCAGCAGCTCGGGAGGAGCCACGATCACAGATACGCAGTATTTT.

The chain couples TRBV4-1 to TRBJ2-3; D gene ambiguous. The CDR3 runs to 15 residues. V gave up 4 bases and J gave up 1 base, with 12 bases separating them. Germline values: CDR1 MGHRA, CDR2 YSYEKL. CDR3 protein: CASSRTQPRTDTQYF. The CDR3, as DNA: TGCGCCAGCAGCCGAACACAGCCTCGCACAGATACGCAGTATTTT.

V usage is TRBV3-1 (or the pseudogene TRBV3-2) and J usage is TRBJ2-7; TRBD1 is a possible D gene (5 bases). The CDR3 length is 11 residues. The germline V and J ends were trimmed by 6 bases and 4 bases, with 7 bases remaining between them. In germline, CDR1 is LGHDT, CDR2 YNNKEL (reference sequence). As DNA, the CDR3 is TGTGCCAGCAGTTCAGGGTACGAGCAGTACTTC. This codes for CASSSGYEQYF.

The rearrangement uses TRBV28 and TRBJ1-4, with D perhaps TRBD1 (6 bases). The CDR3 covers 15 residues. The V and J ends lost 5 bases and 6 bases respectively, with 16 bases between them. Germline V lookup: CDR1 MDHEN, CDR2 SYDVKM. The CDR3 region is CASSPTAGADEKLFF. The CDR3, as DNA: TGTGCCAGCAGTCCCACCGCAGGGGCTGATGAAAAACTGTTTTTT.

This clone occurred once. V and J are TRBV29-1 and TRBJ2-7, with D possibly being TRBD1 (6 bases). The CDR3 is made up of 12 amino acids. V dropped 3 bases and J dropped 9 bases, with 15 bases sitting between them. In germline, CDR1 is SQVTM, CDR2 ANQGSEA. The CDR3, as DNA: TGCAGCGTTGAGGTGGACAGTACGTGGCAGTACTTC. Amino acids: CSVEVDSTWQYF.

This clone was observed at least ten times. The chain recombines TRBV19 with TRBJ1-2; weak D call: TRBD1 (6 bases). The CDR3 totals 13 residues. V was trimmed by 4 bases and J by 3 bases, leaving 9 bases between them. The germline V gene encodes CDR1 LNHDA and CDR2 SQIVND (reference sequence). As DNA, the CDR3 is TGTGCCAGTAGTACAGGGGTTGACTATGGCTACACCTTC. This gives the protein CASSTGVDYGYTF.

The chain uses TRBV5-6 and TRBJ1-4; D remains ambiguous. Germline CDR1 SGHDT, CDR2 YYEEEE. The length of the CDR3 is 15 residues. The V end was cut by 1 base, the J end by 2 bases, with 9 bases between. CDR3: CASSLIASTNEKLFF. CDR3 in DNA: TGTGCCAGCAGCTTGATAGCAAGTACTAATGAAAAACTGTTTTTT.

The rearrangement links TRBV28 to TRBJ2-7, with D maybe TRBD1 (5 bases). Trimming cost V 5 bases and J 7 bases, with 12 bases left between them. This CDR3 is 12 amino acids long. Germline V lookup: CDR1 MDHEN, CDR2 SYDVKM. This CDR3 reads CASSKGVGEQYF. CDR3 bases: TGTGCCAGCAGTAAAGGGGTAGGAGAGCAGTACTTC. The variable domain in full, with the rest retrieved from reference TRBV28 and TRBJ2-7, is DVKVTQSSRYLVKRTGEKVFLECVQDMDHENMFWYRQDPGLGLRLIYFSYDVKMKEKGDIPEGYSVSREKKERFSLILESASTNQTSMYLCASSKGVGEQYFGPGTRLTVT.

The chain couples TRBV12-3 or TRBV12-4 to TRBJ2-2; 7 nucleotides match TRBD1. V lost 5 bases and J lost 7; bases outside the gene matches: 4. The CDR3 has 13 residues. The CDR3 DNA reads as TGTGCCAGCAGTGAACAGGGGATCGGGGAGCTGTTTTTT. It translates to CASSEQGIGELFF.

V and J are TRBV10-2 and TRBJ1-3; D gene unclear. CDR3 length: 14 amino acids. V lost 5 bases and J lost 3, with 11 bases in between. Germline V CDR1 and CDR2: WSHSY, SAAADI. The CDR3 spells CASSRGMDGNTIYF. CDR3 nucleotides: TGCGCCAGCAGTCGAGGGATGGATGGAAACACCATATATTTT.

This clone was seen many times. V usage is TRBV2 and J usage is TRBJ1-5; 9 bases are a match to TRBD1. The germline CDR1 and CDR2 sequences are SNHLY and FYNNEI. CDR3 length: 15 residues. Trimming took 2 bases from V and 4 from J; bases not matched to a gene: 3. CDR3 residues: CASSEHRGRNQPQHF. In DNA, the CDR3 is TGTGCCAGCAGTGAACACAGGGGGCGAAATCAGCCCCAGCATTTT.

In this sample, this clone turned up once. The chain is built from TRBV6-5 and TRBJ2-1; D remains unclear. Germline assignment: CDR1 MNHEY and CDR2 SVGAGI. Trimming left V 0 bases short and J 6 bases short, with 6 bases between. The CDR3 contains 13 residues. DNA of the CDR3: TGTGCCAGCAGTTACTCCCGCAGCAATGAGCAGTTCTTC. Its protein product is CASSYSRSNEQFF.

The rearrangement uses TRBV24-1 and TRBJ1-2; no firm D call. Trimming took 3 bases from V and 6 from J, leaving 13 bases between them. In germline, CDR1 is KGHDR, CDR2 SFDVKD. The CDR3 has 14 residues. For the CDR3, the DNA is TGTGCCACCAGTGATCCCGGGTCGAGAGATGGCTACACCTTC. It encodes CATSDPGSRDGYTF.

V usage is TRBV28 and J usage is TRBJ1-2; unclear D gene. Germline V lookup: CDR1 MDHEN, CDR2 SYDVKM. Trimming removed 8 bases from V and 2 bases from J, with 6 bases in between. This CDR3 spans 11 amino acids. CDR3 loop: CASYQNYGYTF. CDR3 nucleotides: TGTGCCAGCTATCAGAACTATGGCTACACCTTC.

The chain joins TRBV3-1 (or the pseudogene TRBV3-2) to TRBJ2-7, with 11 bases that match TRBD2. J was trimmed by 6 bases and V by 8 bases; bases with no gene match: 3. Germline CDR1 LGHDT, CDR2 YNNKEL (reference sequence). The CDR3 has 12 amino acids. The CDR3 DNA reads as TGTGCCAGCGGGACTAGCGGTAGCGAGCAGTACTTC. It yields the protein CASGTSGSEQYF.

The genes are TRBV7-2 and TRBJ2-7, with D possibly TRBD2 on 5 matching bases. Germline CDR1 is SGHTA and CDR2 is FQGNSA. The V end was cut by 5 bases, the J end by 0 bases, with 17 bases between. The CDR3 consists of 16 residues. The CDR3 DNA is TGTGCCAGCAGCCCGGGGTGGTACCTCTCCTCCTACGAGCAGTACTTC. Its translation is CASSPGWYLSSYEQYF.

This chain uses TRBV28 with TRBJ2-7; D may be TRBD1 (5 bases). Germline V lookup: CDR1 MDHEN, CDR2 SYDVKM. The germline V and J ends were trimmed by 10 bases and 2 bases, with 12 bases remaining between them. CDR3 length equals 12 residues. DNA of the CDR3: TGTGCCACCACGACAGAACCCTACGAGCAGTACTTC. Translated: CATTTEPYEQYF.

The genes are TRBV3-1 (or the pseudogene TRBV3-2) and TRBJ1-6, with D hard to call. V lost 4 bases to trimming and J lost 7 bases, with 8 bases between them. Germline assignment: CDR1 LGHDT and CDR2 YNNKEL (reference sequence). The CDR3 sequence is 13 residues long. CDR3 region: CASSLSENSPLHF. The CDR3 DNA is TGTGCCAGCAGCCTATCGGAGAATTCACCCCTCCACTTT.